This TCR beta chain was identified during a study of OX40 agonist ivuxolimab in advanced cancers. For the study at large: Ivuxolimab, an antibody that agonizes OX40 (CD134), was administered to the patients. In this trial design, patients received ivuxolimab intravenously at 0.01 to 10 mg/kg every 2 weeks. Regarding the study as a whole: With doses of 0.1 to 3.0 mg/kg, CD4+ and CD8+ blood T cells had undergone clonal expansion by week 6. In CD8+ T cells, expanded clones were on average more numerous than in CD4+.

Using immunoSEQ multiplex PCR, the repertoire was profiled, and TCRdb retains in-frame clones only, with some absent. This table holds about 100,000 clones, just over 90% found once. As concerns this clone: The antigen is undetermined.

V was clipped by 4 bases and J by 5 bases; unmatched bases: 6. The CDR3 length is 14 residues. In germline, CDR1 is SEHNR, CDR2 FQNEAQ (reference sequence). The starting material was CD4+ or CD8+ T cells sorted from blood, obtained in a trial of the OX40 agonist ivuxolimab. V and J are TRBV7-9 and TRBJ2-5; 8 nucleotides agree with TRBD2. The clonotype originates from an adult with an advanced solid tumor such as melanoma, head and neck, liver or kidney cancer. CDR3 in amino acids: CASSSGLGVETQYF. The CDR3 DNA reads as TGTGCCAGCAGCTCGGGACTAGGGGTTGAGACCCAGTACTTC. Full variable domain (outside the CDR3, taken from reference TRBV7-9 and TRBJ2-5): DTGVSQNPRHKITKRGQNVTFRCDPISEHNRLYWYRQTLGQGPEFLTYFQNEAQLEKSRLLSDRFSAERPKGSFSTLEIQRTEQGDSAMYLCASSSGLGVETQYFGPGTRLLVL.